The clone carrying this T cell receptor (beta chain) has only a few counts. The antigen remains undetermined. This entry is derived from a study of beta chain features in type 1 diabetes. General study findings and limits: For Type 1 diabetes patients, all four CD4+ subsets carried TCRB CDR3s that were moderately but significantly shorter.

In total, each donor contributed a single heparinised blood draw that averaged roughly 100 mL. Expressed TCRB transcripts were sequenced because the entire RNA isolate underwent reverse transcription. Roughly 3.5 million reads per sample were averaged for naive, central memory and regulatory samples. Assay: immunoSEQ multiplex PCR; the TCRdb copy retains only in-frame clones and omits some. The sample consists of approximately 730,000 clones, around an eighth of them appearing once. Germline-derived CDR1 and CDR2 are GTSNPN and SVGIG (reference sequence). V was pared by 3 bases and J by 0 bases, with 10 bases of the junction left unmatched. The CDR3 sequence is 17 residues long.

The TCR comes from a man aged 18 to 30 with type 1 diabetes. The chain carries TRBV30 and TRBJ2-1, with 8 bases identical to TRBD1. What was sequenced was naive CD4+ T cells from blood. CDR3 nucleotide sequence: TGTGCCTGGAGCGGGACAGGTCCTTTTAGCTCCTACAATGAGCAGTTCTTC. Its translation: CAWSGTGPFSSYNEQFF.